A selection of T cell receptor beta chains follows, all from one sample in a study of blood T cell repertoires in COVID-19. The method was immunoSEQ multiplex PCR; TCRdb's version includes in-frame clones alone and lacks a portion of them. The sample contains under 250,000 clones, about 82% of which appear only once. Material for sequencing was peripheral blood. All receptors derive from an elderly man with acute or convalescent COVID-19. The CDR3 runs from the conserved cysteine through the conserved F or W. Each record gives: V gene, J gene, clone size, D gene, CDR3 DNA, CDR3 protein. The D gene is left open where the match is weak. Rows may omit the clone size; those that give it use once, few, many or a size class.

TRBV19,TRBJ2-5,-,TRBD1,TGTGCCAGTAGTATAGAGGACAGGGGGCTCCAAGAGACCCAGTACTTC,CASSIEDRGLQETQYF
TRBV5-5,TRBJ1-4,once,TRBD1,TGTGCCAGCAGCACTTGGGACAGGGAAGGGGAAAAACTGTTTTTT,CASSTWDREGEKLFF
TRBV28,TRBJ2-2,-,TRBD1,TGTGCCAGCAGTTTTGGGCAGGGGGCACCCGGGGAGCTGTTTTTT,CASSFGQGAPGELFF
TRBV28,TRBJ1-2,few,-,TGTGCCAGCAGTTTGTTGGCACAAGGCTACACCTTC,CASSLLAQGYTF
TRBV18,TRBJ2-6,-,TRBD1,TGTGCCAGCTCACCAGGGACAGGGTCTGGGGCCAACGTCCTGACTTTC,CASSPGTGSGANVLTF
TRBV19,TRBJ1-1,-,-,TGTGCCAGTAGTATGGGACAGAACACTGAAGCTTTCTTT,CASSMGQNTEAFF
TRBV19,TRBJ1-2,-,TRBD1,TGTGCCAGTAGTACATTGGCGGGACAGGGACGGAGTGGCTACACCTTC,CASSTLAGQGRSGYTF
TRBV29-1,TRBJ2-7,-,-,TGCAGCGCCGGAGACAGCTCCTACGAGCAGTACTTC,CSAGDSSYEQYF
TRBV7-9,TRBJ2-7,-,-,TGTGCCACCGCCGCAGGGTTCCACGAGCAGTACTTC,CATAAGFHEQYF
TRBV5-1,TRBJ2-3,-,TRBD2,TGCGCCAGCAAAGGGGCGGGAGTGGTAGATACGCAGTATTTT,CASKGAGVVDTQYF